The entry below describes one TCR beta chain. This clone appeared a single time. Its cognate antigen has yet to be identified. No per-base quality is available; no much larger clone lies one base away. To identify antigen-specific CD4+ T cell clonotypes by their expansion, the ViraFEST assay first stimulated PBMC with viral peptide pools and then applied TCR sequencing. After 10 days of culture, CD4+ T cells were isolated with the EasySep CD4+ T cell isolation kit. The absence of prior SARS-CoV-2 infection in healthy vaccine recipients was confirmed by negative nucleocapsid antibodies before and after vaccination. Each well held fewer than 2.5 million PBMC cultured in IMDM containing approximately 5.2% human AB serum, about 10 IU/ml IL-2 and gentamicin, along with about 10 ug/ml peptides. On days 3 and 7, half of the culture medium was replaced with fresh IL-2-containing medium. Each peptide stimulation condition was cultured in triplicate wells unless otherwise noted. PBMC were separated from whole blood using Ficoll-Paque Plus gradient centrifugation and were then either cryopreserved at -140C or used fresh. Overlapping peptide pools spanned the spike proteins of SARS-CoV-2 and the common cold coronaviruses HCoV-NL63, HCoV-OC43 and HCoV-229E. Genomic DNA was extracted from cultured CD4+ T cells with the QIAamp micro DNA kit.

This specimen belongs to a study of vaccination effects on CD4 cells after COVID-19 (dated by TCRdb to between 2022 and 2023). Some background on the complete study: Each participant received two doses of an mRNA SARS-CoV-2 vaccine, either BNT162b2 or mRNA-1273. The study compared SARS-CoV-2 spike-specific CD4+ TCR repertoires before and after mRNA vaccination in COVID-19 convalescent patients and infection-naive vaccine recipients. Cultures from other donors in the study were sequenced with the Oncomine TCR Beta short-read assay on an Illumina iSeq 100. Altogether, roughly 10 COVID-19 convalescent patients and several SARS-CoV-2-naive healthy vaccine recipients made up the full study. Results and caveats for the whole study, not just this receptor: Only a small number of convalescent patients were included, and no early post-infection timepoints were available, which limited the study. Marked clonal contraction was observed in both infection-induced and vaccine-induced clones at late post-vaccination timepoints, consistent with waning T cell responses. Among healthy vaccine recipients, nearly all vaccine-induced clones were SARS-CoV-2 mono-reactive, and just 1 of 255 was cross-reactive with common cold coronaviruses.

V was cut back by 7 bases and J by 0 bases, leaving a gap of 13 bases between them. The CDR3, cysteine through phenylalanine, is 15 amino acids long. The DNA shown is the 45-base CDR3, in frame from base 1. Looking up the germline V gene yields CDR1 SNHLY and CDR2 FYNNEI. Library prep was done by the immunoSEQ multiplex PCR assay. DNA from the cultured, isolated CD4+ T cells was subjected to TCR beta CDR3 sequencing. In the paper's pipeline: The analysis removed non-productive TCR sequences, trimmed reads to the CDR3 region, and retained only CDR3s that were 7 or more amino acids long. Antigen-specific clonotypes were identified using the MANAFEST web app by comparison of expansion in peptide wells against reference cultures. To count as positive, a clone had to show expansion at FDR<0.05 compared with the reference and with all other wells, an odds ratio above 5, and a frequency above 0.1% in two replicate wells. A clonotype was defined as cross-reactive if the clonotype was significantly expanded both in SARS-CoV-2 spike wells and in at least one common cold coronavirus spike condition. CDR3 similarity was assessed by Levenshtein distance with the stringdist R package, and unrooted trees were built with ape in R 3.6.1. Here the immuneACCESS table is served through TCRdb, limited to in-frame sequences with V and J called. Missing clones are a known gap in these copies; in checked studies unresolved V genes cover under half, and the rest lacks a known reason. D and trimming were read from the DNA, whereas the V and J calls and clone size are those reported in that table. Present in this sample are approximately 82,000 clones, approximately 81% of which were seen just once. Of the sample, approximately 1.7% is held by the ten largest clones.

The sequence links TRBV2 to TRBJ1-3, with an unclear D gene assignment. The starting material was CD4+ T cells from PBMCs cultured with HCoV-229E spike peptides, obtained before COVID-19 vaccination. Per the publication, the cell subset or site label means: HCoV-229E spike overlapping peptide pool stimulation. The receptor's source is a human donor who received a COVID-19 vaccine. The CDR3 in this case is CASTGLGFSGNTIYF. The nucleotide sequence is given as TGTGCCAGCACGGGTCTTGGTTTCTCTGGAAACACCATATATTTT.